This TCR beta chain came from a study of spatial heterogeneity in lung cancer. Turning to the study itself: Sequence detection consistently recorded a greater number of beta-chain than alpha-chain sequences. Each unique TCR and UMI combination was seen more than ten times on average in raw reads.

Individually, TCR cDNA molecules were each labelled with a unique molecular identifier. TCRdb reprocessed the 5' RACE reads with MiXCR, giving one entry per CDR3 protein. Of some 37,000 distinct CDR3 sequences in the sample, around 7% are singletons; the top ten hold over 25%. This clonotype was counted between two and nine times. The time point is: sample taken at primary tumor resection. Unsorted whole RNA of tumor, nontumor lung or frozen PBMC was sequenced. Patients with untreated early-stage non-small cell lung cancer, numbering 72, were the donors. The CDR3 loop spans 16 amino acids. Germline CDR1 reads SGHVS; CDR2 reads FQNEAQ. V was clipped by 5 bases and J by 2 bases, with 15 bases between them.

This specimen consisted of PBMCs, obtained at surgery. This receptor was taken from a male donor with early-stage non-small cell lung cancer. This chain uses TRBV7-8 with TRBJ2-2, with D tentatively TRBD1 (6 bases). The CDR3 sequence is CASSPRDNLNTGELFF. The CDR3 nucleotides are TGTGCCAGCAGCCCTAGGGACAATCTAAACACCGGGGAGCTGTTTTTT. The entire variable domain, with the rest obtained from reference TRBV7-8 and TRBJ2-2, is as follows: GAGVSQSPRYKVAKRGQDVALRCDPISGHVSLFWYQQALGQGPEFLTYFQNEAQLDKSGLPSDRFFAERPEGSVSTLKIQRTQQEDSAVYLCASSPRDNLNTGELFFGEGSRLTVL.